What follows describes a single TCR beta chain. The antigen remains undetermined. The data were produced by immunoSEQ multiplex PCR, yet TCRdb's version contains in-frame clones alone and is incomplete. The repertoire includes tens of thousands of clones, about four fifths of them detected once, and 1.5% to 2% sits in the top ten. In germline, CDR1 is SNHLY, CDR2 FYNNEI. Trimming took 3 bases from V and 6 from J; bases not matched to a gene: 8. This CDR3 region has 15 residues. The data stem from a study of OX40 agonist ivuxolimab in advanced cancers. Study-wide points: The average count of expanded clones was higher among CD8+ T cells than among CD4+.

The chain has TRBV2 and TRBJ1-5, with 7 bases that match TRBD1. The receptor was isolated from an adult with an advanced solid tumor such as melanoma, head and neck, liver or kidney cancer. Sample: CD4+ or CD8+ T cells sorted from blood, taken in a trial of the OX40 agonist ivuxolimab. CDR3 bases: TGTGCCAGCAGTGAGTTCCAGGGGGAGGCTCAGCCCCAGCATTTT. Encoded protein: CASSEFQGEAQPQHF.